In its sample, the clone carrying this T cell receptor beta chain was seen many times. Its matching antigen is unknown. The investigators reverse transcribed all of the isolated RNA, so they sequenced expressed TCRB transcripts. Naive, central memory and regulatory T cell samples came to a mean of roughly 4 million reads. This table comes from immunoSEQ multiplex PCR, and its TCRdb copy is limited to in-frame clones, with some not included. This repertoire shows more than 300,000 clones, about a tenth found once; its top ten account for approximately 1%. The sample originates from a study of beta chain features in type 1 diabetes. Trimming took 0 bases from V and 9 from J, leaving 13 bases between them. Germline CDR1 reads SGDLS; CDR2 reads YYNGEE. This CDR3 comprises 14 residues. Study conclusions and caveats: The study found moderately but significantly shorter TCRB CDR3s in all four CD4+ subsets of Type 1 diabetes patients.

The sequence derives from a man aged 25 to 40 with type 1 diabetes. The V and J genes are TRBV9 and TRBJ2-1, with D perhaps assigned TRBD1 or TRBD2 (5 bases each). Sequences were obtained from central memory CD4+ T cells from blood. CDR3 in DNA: TGTGCCAGCAGCGTAGTAGTGACAGCGGCTGAGCAGTTCTTC. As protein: CASSVVVTAAEQFF.